This T cell receptor (beta chain) was sequenced during a study of neurological immune-mediated disorders. Overall study findings and caveats: Expanded clones shared no identical CDR3 amino acid sequences across subjects, which suggested private TCR-beta repertoires in all groups.

This clonotype was recorded many times. Its target is unknown. Stored at -80 C, 2 million PBMCs were the source of the unsorted libraries. Trimming pared 0 bases from V and 2 bases from J, leaving 13 bases between. CDR1 is SEHNR and CDR2 is FQNEAQ in the germline V gene (reference sequence). The CDR3 loop spans 16 amino acids. A single record per CDR3 protein comes from TCRdb applying MiXCR to the 5' RACE reads. Among approximately 23,000 distinct CDR3 sequences, 10% were seen once, and the ten largest hold about 22%. The gene calls are TRBV7-9 and TRBJ1-2, with D perhaps matching TRBD1 (5 bases). The TCR originated in a woman aged 55-75 years with HTLV-1-associated myelopathy (HAM/TSP). What was sequenced was PBMCs. The CDR3 reads CASSLASSTANYGYTF. The CDR3 DNA sequence: TGTGCCAGCAGCTTAGCTTCGTCGACAGCAAACTATGGCTACACCTTC. The whole variable domain, remainder taken from reference TRBV7-9 and TRBJ1-2, is DTGVSQNPRHKITKRGQNVTFRCDPISEHNRLYWYRQTLGQGPEFLTYFQNEAQLEKSRLLSDRFSAERPKGSFSTLEIQRTEQGDSAMYLCASSLASSTANYGYTFGSGTRLTVV.